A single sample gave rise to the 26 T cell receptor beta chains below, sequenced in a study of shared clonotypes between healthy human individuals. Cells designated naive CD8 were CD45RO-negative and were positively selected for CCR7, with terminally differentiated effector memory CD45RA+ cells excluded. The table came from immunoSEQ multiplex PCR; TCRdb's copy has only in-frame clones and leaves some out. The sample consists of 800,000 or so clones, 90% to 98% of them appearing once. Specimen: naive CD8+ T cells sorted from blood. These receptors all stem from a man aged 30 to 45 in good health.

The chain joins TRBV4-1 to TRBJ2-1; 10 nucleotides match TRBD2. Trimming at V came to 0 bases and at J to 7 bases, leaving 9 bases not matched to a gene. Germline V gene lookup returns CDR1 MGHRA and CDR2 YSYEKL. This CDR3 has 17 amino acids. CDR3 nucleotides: TGCGCCAGCAGCCAAGATCCCCTAGCGGGAGTGACGAATGAGCAGTTCTTC. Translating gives CASSQDPLAGVTNEQFF.

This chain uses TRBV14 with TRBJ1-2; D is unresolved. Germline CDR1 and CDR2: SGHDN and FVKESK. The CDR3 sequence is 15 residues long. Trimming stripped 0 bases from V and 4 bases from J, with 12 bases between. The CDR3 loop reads CASSQDHVAIYGYTF. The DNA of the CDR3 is TGTGCCAGCAGCCAAGATCATGTAGCGATCTATGGCTACACCTTC.

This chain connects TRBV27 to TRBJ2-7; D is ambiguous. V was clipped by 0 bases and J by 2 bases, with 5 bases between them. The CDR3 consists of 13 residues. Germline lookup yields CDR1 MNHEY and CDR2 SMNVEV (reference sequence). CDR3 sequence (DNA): TGTGCCAGCAGTTTATCGGACGCCTACGAGCAGTACTTC. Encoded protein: CASSLSDAYEQYF.

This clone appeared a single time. The CDR3 sequence is CARSLDYLYEQFF. CDR3 nucleotide sequence: TGTGCCAGAAGCTTGGACTACCTCTATGAGCAGTTCTTC. The chain links TRBV5-3 to TRBJ2-1; D is undetermined. TRBV5-3 is treated as an ORF (open reading frame) with a function not yet certain. Trimming took 0 bases from V and 8 from J, leaving 9 bases between them. The length of the CDR3 is 13 residues.

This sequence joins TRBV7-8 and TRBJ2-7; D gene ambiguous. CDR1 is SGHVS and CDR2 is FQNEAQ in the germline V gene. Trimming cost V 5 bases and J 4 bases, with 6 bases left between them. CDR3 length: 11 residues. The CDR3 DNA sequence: TGTGCCAGCAGCGAACTATACGAGCAGTACTTC. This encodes CASSELYEQYF.

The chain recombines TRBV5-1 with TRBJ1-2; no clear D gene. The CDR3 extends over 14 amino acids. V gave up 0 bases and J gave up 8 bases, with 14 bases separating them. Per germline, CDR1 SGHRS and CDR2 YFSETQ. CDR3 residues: CASSLGGFTPGYTF. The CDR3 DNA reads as TGCGCCAGCAGCTTGGGCGGGTTCACTCCGGGCTACACCTTC.

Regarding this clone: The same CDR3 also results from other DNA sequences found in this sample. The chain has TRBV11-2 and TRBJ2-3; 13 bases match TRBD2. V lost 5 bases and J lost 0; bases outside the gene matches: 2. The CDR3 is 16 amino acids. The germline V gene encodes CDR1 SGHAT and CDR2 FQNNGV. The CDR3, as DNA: TGTGCCAGCAGCCCGGGACTAGCGGGAAGCACAGATACGCAGTATTTT. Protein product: CASSPGLAGSTDTQYF.

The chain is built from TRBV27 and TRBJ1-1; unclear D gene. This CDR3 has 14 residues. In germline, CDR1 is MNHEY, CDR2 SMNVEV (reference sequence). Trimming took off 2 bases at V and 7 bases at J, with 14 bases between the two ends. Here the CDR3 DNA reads TGTGCCAGCAGTTTAGACAACCCCTTCAATGAAGCTTTCTTT. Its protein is CASSLDNPFNEAFF.

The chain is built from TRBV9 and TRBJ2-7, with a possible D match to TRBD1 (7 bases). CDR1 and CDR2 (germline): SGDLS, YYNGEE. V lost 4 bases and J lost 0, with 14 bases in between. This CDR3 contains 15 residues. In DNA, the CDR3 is TGTGCCAGCAGCAAGGAGGGACAGTTCTCCTACGAGCAGTACTTC. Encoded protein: CASSKEGQFSYEQYF. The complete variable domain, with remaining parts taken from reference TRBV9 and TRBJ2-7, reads DSGVTQTPKHLITATGQRVTLRCSPRSGDLSVYWYQQSLDQGLQFLIQYYNGEERAKGNILERFSAQQFPDLHSELNLSSLELGDSALYFCASSKEGQFSYEQYFGPGTRLTVT.

The CDR3 here is CASIGLADYSYEQYF. The CDR3 bases are TGTGCCAGCATCGGACTAGCGGATTACTCCTACGAGCAGTACTTC. The chain carries TRBV6-5 and TRBJ2-7; 10 nucleotides match TRBD2. Germline trimming cut 7 bases from V and 0 bases from J; bases unmatched to any gene: 6. The CDR3 contains 15 residues. Germline CDR1 and CDR2: MNHEY and SVGAGI.

The CDR3, as DNA: TGTGCCAGCAGCCGCCCCTTACCAGCGGAGCAGTTCTTC. It codes for CASSRPLPAEQFF. This sequence joins TRBV11-2 and TRBJ2-1; D call uncertain. This CDR3 spans 13 amino acids. Germline assignment: CDR1 SGHAT and CDR2 FQNNGV. The V gene lost 5 bases and the J gene lost 10 bases, with 15 bases spanning the gap.

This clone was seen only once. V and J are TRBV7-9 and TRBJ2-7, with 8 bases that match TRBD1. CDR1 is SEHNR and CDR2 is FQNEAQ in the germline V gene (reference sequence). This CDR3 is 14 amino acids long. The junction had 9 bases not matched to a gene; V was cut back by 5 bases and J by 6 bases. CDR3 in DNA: TGTGCCAGCAGCCTAACAGGGGGTTCAAGCGAGCAGTACTTC. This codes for CASSLTGGSSEQYF.

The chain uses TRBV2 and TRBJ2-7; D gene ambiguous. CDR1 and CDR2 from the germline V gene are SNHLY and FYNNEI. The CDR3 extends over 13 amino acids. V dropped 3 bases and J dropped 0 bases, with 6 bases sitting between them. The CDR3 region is CASSDPRSYEQYF. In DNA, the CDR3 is TGTGCCAGCAGTGACCCCCGCTCCTACGAGCAGTACTTC.

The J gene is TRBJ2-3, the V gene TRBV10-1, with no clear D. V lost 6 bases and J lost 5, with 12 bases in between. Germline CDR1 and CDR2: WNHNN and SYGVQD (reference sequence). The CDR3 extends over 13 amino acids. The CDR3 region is CASSLALRDTQYF. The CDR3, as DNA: TGCGCCAGCAGCTTGGCTTTACGAGATACGCAGTATTTT.

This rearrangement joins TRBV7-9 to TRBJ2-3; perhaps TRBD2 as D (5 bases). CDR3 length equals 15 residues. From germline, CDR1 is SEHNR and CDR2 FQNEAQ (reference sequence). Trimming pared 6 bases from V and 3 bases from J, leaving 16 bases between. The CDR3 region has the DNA TGTGCCAGCAGTACTACTAGAGGTCCAACAGATACGCAGTATTTT. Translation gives CASSTTRGPTDTQYF. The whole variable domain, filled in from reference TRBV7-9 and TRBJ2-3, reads DTGVSQNPRHKITKRGQNVTFRCDPISEHNRLYWYRQTLGQGPEFLTYFQNEAQLEKSRLLSDRFSAERPKGSFSTLEIQRTEQGDSAMYLCASSTTRGPTDTQYFGPGTRLTVL.

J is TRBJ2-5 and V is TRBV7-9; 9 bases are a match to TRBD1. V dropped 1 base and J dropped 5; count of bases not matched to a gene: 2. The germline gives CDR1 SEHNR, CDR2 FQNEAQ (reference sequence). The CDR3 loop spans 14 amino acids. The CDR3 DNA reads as TGTGCCAGCAGCTTAGTTGGGACAGGGGAGACCCAGTACTTC. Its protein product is CASSLVGTGETQYF. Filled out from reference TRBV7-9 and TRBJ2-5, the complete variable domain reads DTGVSQNPRHKITKRGQNVTFRCDPISEHNRLYWYRQTLGQGPEFLTYFQNEAQLEKSRLLSDRFSAERPKGSFSTLEIQRTEQGDSAMYLCASSLVGTGETQYFGPGTRLLVL.

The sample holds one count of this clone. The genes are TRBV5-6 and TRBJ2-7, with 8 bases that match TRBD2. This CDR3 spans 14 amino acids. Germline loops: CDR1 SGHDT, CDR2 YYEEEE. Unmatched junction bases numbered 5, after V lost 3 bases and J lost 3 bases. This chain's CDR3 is CASSSSGSFYEQYF. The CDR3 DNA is TGTGCCAGCAGCTCTAGCGGGTCTTTCTACGAGCAGTACTTC.

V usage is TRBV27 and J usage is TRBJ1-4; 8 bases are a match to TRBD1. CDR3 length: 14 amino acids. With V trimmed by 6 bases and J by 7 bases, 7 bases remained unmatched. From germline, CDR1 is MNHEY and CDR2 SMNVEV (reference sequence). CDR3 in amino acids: CASSRTGYGEKLFF. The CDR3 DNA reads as TGTGCCAGCAGCAGGACAGGGTATGGTGAAAAACTGTTTTTT.

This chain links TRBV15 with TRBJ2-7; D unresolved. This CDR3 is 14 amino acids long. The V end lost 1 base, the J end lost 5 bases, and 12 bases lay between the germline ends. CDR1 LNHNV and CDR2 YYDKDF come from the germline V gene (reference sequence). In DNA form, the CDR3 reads TGTGCCACCAGCAGAGCCCTAGGAATCCACGAGCAGTACTTC. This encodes CATSRALGIHEQYF.

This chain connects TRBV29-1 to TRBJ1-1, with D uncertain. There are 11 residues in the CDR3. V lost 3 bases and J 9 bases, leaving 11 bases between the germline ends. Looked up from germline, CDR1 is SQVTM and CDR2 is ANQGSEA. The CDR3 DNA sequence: TGCAGCGTTGAGTGGTCAGCAAAAGCTTTCTTT. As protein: CSVEWSAKAFF.

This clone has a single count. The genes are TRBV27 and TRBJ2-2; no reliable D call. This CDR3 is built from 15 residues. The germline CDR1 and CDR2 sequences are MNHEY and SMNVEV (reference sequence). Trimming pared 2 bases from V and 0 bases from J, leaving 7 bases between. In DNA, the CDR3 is TGTGCCAGCAGTTTAGGGCCGTCGAACACCGGGGAGCTGTTTTTT. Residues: CASSLGPSNTGELFF.

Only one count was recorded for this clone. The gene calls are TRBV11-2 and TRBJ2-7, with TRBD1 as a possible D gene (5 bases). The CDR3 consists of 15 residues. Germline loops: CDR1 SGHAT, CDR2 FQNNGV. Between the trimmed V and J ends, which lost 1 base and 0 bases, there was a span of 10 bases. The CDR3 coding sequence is TGTGCCAGCAGCTTAGGGGCAGGGTCCTCCTACGAGCAGTACTTC. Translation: CASSLGAGSSYEQYF. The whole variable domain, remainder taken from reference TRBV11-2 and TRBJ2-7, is EAGVAQSPRYKIIEKRQSVAFWCNPISGHATLYWYQQILGQGPKLLIQFQNNGVVDDSQLPKDRFSAERLKGVDSTLKIQPAKLEDSAVYLCASSLGAGSSYEQYFGPGTRLTVT.

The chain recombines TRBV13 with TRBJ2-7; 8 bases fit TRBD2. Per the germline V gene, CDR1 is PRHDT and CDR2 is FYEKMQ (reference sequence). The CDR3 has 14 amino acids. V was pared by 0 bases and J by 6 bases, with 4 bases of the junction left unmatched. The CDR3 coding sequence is TGTGCCAGCAGCTTAGGAAGAGGACTAGCCGAGCAGTACTTC. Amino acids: CASSLGRGLAEQYF. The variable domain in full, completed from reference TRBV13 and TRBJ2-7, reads AAGVIQSPRHLIKEKRETATLKCYPIPRHDTVYWYQQGPGQDPQFLISFYEKMQSDKGSIPDRFSAQQFSDYHSELNMSSLELGDSALYFCASSLGRGLAEQYFGPGTRLTVT.

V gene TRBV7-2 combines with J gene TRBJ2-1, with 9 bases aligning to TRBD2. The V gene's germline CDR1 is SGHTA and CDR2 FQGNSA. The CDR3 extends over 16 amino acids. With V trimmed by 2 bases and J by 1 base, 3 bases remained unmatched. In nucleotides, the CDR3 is TGTGCCAGCAGCTTAAGCGCGGGAGGGTCCTACAATGAGCAGTTCTTC. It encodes CASSLSAGGSYNEQFF.

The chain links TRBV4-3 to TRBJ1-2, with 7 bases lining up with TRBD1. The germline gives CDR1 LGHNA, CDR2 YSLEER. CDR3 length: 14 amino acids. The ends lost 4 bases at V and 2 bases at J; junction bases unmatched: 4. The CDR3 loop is CASSPDRPNYGYTF. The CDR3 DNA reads TGCGCCAGCAGCCCGGACAGGCCGAACTATGGCTACACCTTC.

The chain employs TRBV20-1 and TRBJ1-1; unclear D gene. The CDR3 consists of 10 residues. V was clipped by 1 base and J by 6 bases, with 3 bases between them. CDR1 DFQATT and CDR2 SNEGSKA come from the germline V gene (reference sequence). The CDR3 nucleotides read TGCAGTGCTAGAGGGTCTGAAGCTTTCTTT. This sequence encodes CSARGSEAFF.